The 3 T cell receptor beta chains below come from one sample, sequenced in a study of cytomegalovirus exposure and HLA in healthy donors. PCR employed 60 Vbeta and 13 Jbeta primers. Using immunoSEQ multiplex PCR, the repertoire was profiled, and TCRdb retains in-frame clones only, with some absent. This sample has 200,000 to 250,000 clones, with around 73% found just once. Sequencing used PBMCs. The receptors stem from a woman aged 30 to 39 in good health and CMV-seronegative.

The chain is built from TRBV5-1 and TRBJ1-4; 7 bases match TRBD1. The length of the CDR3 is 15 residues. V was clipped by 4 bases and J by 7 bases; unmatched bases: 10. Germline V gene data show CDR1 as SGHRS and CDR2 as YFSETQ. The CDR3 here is CASSRRGTDGEKLFF. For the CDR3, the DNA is TGCGCCAGCAGCCGCAGAGGGACAGACGGTGAAAAACTGTTTTTT.

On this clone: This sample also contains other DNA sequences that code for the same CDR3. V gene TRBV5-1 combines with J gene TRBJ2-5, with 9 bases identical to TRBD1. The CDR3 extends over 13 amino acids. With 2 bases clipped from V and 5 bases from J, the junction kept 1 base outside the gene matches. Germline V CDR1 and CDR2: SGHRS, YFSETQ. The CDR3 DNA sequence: TGCGCCAGCAGCTTAACAGGGGGCGAGACCCAGTACTTC. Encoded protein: CASSLTGGETQYF.

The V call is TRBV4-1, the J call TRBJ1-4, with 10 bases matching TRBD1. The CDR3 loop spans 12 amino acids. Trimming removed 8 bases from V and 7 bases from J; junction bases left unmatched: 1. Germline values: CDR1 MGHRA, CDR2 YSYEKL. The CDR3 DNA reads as TGCGCCAGCGGACAGGGGGGTGAAAAACTGTTTTTT. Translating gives CASGQGGEKLFF.